This T cell receptor beta chain was sequenced in a study of T cells after yellow fever vaccination. TCRdb redid the calling of the 5' RACE reads with MiXCR, one entry per CDR3 protein. The sample contains about 320,000 distinct CDR3 sequences, around 4.3% of which appear only once. Trimming cost V 6 bases and J 7 bases, with 9 bases left between them. The CDR3 is 11 residues long. The chain uses TRBV12-3 or TRBV12-4 and TRBJ2-5; no reliable D call. This specimen consisted of PBMCs, obtained 15 days after the yellow fever booster vaccination. The TCR was taken from a man aged 18-30 years who received the YFV17D yellow fever vaccine. CDR3 bases: TGTGCCAGCAGGGGTTCGGGGACCCAGTACTTC. It is translated as CASRGSGTQYF.